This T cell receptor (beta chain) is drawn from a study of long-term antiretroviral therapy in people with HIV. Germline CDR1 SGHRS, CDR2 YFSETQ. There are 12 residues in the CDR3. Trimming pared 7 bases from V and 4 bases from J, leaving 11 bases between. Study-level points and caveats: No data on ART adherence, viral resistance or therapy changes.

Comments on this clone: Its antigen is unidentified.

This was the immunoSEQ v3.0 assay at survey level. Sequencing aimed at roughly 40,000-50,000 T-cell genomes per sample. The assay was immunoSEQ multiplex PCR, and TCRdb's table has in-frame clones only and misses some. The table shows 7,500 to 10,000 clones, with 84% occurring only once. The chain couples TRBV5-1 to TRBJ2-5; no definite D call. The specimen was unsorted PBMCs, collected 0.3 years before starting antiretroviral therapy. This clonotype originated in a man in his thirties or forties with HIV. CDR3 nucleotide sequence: TGCGCCAGCGGGGTTGACGGAGAGACCCAGTACTTC. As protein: CASGVDGETQYF.